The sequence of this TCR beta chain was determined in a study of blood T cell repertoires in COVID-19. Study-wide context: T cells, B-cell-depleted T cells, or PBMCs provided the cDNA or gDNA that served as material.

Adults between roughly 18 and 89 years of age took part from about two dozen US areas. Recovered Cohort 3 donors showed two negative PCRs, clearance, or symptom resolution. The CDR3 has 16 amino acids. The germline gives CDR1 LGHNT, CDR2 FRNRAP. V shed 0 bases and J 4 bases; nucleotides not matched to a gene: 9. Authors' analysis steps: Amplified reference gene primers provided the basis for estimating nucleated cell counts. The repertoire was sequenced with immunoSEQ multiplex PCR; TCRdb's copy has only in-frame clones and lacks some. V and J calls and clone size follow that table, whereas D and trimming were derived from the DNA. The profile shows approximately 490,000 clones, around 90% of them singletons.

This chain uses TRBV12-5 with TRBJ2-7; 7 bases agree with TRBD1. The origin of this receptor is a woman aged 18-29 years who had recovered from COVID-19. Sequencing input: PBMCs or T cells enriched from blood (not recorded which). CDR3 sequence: CASGLVSGQVLYEQYF. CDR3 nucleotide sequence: TGTGCTAGTGGTTTGGTCTCCGGACAGGTTTTGTACGAGCAGTACTTC.